Following are 28 T cell receptor beta chains from one sample sequenced in a study of PD-L1 blockade in urothelial cancer. Method: immunoSEQ multiplex PCR; TCRdb's copy keeps in-frame clones and lacks some. Of roughly 25,000 clones detected, 84% appear once; the ten largest clones hold 8% to 10%. The sequences come from PBMCs, collected around atezolizumab (anti-PD-L1) treatment. These receptors were taken from a man in his 70s with urothelial cancer.

The V call is TRBV2, the J call TRBJ1-2; D may be TRBD1 (5 bases). The CDR3 extends over 12 amino acids. Between the trimmed V and J ends, which lost 2 bases and 6 bases, there was a span of 7 bases. Germline CDR1 SNHLY, CDR2 FYNNEI. CDR3 region: CASSEQGNGYTF. The CDR3 DNA follows: TGTGCCAGCAGTGAACAGGGAAATGGCTACACCTTC. Variable domain in full (rest from reference TRBV2 and TRBJ1-2): EPEVTQTPSHQVTQMGQEVILRCVPISNHLYFYWYRQILGQKVEFLVSFYNNEISEKSEIFDDQFSVERPDGSNFTLKIRSTKLEDSAMYFCASSEQGNGYTFGSGTRLTVV.

The chain joins TRBV5-1 to TRBJ2-3; possible D gene TRBD1, 6 bases. The CDR3 is 15 residues long. With 3 bases removed from V and 4 bases from J, the gap between germline ends came to 15 bases. Germline loops: CDR1 SGHRS, CDR2 YFSETQ. The CDR3 nucleotides read TGCGCCAGCAGCTCAGTAGGGGGAAACCCAGATACGCAGTATTTT. Its translation is CASSSVGGNPDTQYF. Complete variable domain (other parts from reference TRBV5-1 and TRBJ2-3): KAGVTQTPRYLIKTRGQQVTLSCSPISGHRSVSWYQQTPGQGLQFLFEYFSETQRNKGNFPGRFSGRQFSNSRSEMNVSTLELGDSALYLCASSSVGGNPDTQYFGPGTRLTVL.

The V call is TRBV19, the J call TRBJ1-1; 9 bases are a match to TRBD1. Germline trimming cut 6 bases from V and 0 bases from J; bases unmatched to any gene: 2. The CDR3 contains 14 residues. Germline V lookup: CDR1 LNHDA, CDR2 SQIVND (reference sequence). In nucleotides, the CDR3 is TGTGCCAGTAGGAGACAGGGGGTGAACACTGAAGCTTTCTTT. This translates into CASRRQGVNTEAFF.

This chain joins TRBV10-3 and TRBJ1-2; the D gene is possibly TRBD1 (5 bases). Trimming took 0 bases from V and 6 from J, leaving 23 bases between them. Germline V CDR1 and CDR2: ENHRY, SYGVKD. This CDR3 has 18 amino acids. The CDR3 loop is CAISESTAGTDYSHGYTF. For the CDR3, the DNA is TGTGCCATCAGTGAGTCGACGGCCGGGACGGACTACTCGCATGGCTACACCTTC.

The chain recombines TRBV19 with TRBJ2-1, with 8 bases fitting TRBD2. The V and J ends lost 3 bases and 3 bases, in that order; junction bases with no gene match: 4. Germline values: CDR1 LNHDA, CDR2 SQIVND (reference sequence). The CDR3 extends over 15 amino acids. DNA for the CDR3: TGTGCCAGTAGTATTGGCGGGAGGAACTACAATGAGCAGTTCTTC. Amino acid sequence: CASSIGGRNYNEQFF.

The chain joins TRBV27 to TRBJ2-1; D gene unclear. Looked up from germline, CDR1 is MNHEY and CDR2 is SMNVEV (reference sequence). V gave up 3 bases and J gave up 1 base, with 7 bases separating them. The CDR3 covers 14 residues. CDR3 residues: CASSLARSYNEQFF. Here the CDR3 DNA reads TGTGCCAGCAGTTTGGCTAGATCCTACAATGAGCAGTTCTTC.

Points on this clone: Its ends do not fully match the called genes, so a read error is possible. This chain links TRBV28 with TRBJ2-3; 7 bases match TRBD1. Germline V gives CDR1 MDHEN, CDR2 SYDVKM. The CDR3 is 12 residues long. Here the CDR3 reads CASSFDREGPFF. The DNA of the CDR3 is TGTGCCAGCAGCTTCGACAGGGAAGGACCCTTTTTT.

The chain uses TRBV9 and TRBJ2-1; 12 bases align to TRBD2. CDR3 length: 15 residues. The ends lost 2 bases at V and 9 bases at J; junction bases unmatched: 6. Germline V lookup: CDR1 SGDLS, CDR2 YYNGEE. CDR3 region: CASSVRTSGIIEQFF. The CDR3 coding sequence is TGTGCCAGCAGCGTCCGGACTAGCGGGATCATTGAGCAGTTCTTC.

The chain combines TRBV30 with TRBJ2-3, with 12 bases lining up with TRBD2. J was trimmed by 0 bases and V by 3 bases; bases with no gene match: 4. This CDR3 contains 16 residues. The germline V gene encodes CDR1 GTSNPN and CDR2 SVGIG (reference sequence). CDR3 in amino acids: CAWSAGLAGSTDTQYF. The CDR3 region has the DNA TGTGCCTGGAGCGCCGGACTAGCGGGAAGCACAGATACGCAGTATTTT. Drawing the rest from reference TRBV30 and TRBJ2-3, the complete variable domain is SQTIHQWPATLVQPVGSPLSLECTVEGTSNPNLYWYRQAAGRGLQLLFYSVGIGQISSEVPQNLSASRPQDRQFILSSKKLLLSDSGFYLCAWSAGLAGSTDTQYFGPGTRLTVL.

The chain employs TRBV10-3 and TRBJ2-7; 9 bases match TRBD2. CDR1 ENHRY and CDR2 SYGVKD come from the germline V gene. CDR3 size: 13 residues. The trim removed 7 bases at V and 5 bases at J, leaving 6 bases unmatched. CDR3 amino acids: CAIMTSGGDEQYF. CDR3 nucleotides: TGTGCCATCATGACTAGCGGTGGGGACGAGCAGTACTTC.

The V and J genes are TRBV27 and TRBJ1-2, with D possibly being TRBD1 (6 bases). In germline, CDR1 is MNHEY, CDR2 SMNVEV (reference sequence). The V and J ends lost 6 bases and 4 bases respectively, with 9 bases between them. The CDR3 contains 12 residues. The CDR3 DNA sequence: TGTGCCAGCAGGGGGGGGCTCTATGGCTACACCTTC. This sequence encodes CASRGGLYGYTF.

This chain links TRBV19 with TRBJ1-5, with 10 bases lining up with TRBD1. Germline V lookup: CDR1 LNHDA, CDR2 SQIVND (reference sequence). This CDR3 contains 15 residues. The V and J ends lost 6 bases and 2 bases, in that order; junction bases with no gene match: 4. The CDR3 nucleotides are TGTGCCAGTAGACTCGGGACAGGGGGCAATCAGCCCCAGCATTTT. This translates into CASRLGTGGNQPQHF.

With respect to this clone: This sample includes further DNA sequences coding for the same CDR3. This sequence joins TRBV30 and TRBJ1-4, with D possibly being TRBD1 (6 bases). The CDR3 contains 14 residues. Germline V lookup: CDR1 GTSNPN, CDR2 SVGIG (reference sequence). The germline V and J ends were trimmed by 3 bases and 7 bases, with 15 bases remaining between them. This CDR3 reads CAWSLAGAGEKLFF. DNA of the CDR3: TGTGCCTGGAGCTTGGCGGGGGCCGGTGAAAAACTGTTTTTT.

In nucleotides, the CDR3 is TGTGCCAGCAGTTTCCGCGGATCCAATCAGCCCCAGCATTTT. It is translated as CASSFRGSNQPQHF. The chain joins TRBV28 to TRBJ1-5; the D is unclear. The CDR3 has 14 amino acids. Germline V gene sequence: CDR1 MDHEN, CDR2 SYDVKM. The ends were cut back, 3 bases at V and 3 bases at J, with 9 bases in the middle.

By sample share, this clone is medium-sized. V usage is TRBV7-9 and J usage is TRBJ1-3; D gene uncertain. Germline loops: CDR1 SEHNR, CDR2 FQNEAQ (reference sequence). V lost 1 base and J 3 bases, leaving 13 bases between the germline ends. The CDR3 extends over 16 amino acids. CDR3 sequence (DNA): TGTGCCAGCAGCTTAGAGAGCCCGGGGAATGGAAACACCATATATTTT. The encoded protein is CASSLESPGNGNTIYF.

The chain joins TRBV5-6 to TRBJ2-7; TRBD1 agrees at 7 bases. Trimming removed 0 bases from V and 4 bases from J; junction bases left unmatched: 4. The germline V gene has CDR1 SGHDT and CDR2 YYEEEE. This CDR3 is built from 14 residues. CDR3 residues: CASSLEGTVYEQYF. The CDR3 DNA reads as TGTGCCAGCAGCTTGGAAGGGACAGTATACGAGCAGTACTTC.

The J gene is TRBJ1-2, the V gene TRBV27, with a weak D call TRBD1 (5 bases). Germline V gene sequence: CDR1 MNHEY, CDR2 SMNVEV (reference sequence). The CDR3 is 13 amino acids. Trimming shortened V by 2 bases and J by 4 bases, and 8 bases separated the two germline ends. The CDR3 loop is CASSLDSSYGYTF. CDR3 coding DNA: TGTGCCAGCAGTTTAGACAGTTCCTATGGCTACACCTTC.

The V gene is TRBV6-1, the J gene TRBJ2-1, with TRBD2 identical over 11 bases. Per germline, CDR1 MNHNS and CDR2 SASEGT. Trimming at V came to 4 bases and at J to 4 bases, leaving 3 bases not matched to a gene. This CDR3 is built from 15 residues. CDR3 region: CASSVIAGGYNEQFF. Written as DNA, the CDR3 is TGTGCCAGCAGTGTGATAGCGGGAGGGTACAATGAGCAGTTCTTC.

This sequence joins TRBV7-2 and TRBJ2-5; D may be TRBD1 (5 bases). The CDR3 runs 14 residues. V lost 5 bases, J lost 3 bases, and 13 bases lay in between. Per germline, CDR1 SGHTA and CDR2 FQGNSA. Written as DNA, the CDR3 is TGTGCCAGCAGCCAAAGACAGATGAAAGAGACCCAGTACTTC. It translates to CASSQRQMKETQYF.

V usage is TRBV7-8 and J usage is TRBJ1-5; 12 nucleotides match TRBD1. Germline V CDR1 and CDR2: SGHVS, FQNEAQ. Unmatched junction bases numbered 8, after V lost 7 bases and J lost 4 bases. This CDR3 is 16 amino acids long. In nucleotides, the CDR3 is TGTGCCAGCACCTCATTGGGACAGGGGGCAAATCAGCCCCAGCATTTT. This sequence encodes CASTSLGQGANQPQHF.

The chain links TRBV2 to TRBJ2-7; TRBD1 might be the D (5 bases). Trimming left V 7 bases short and J 2 bases short, with 15 bases between. The length of the CDR3 is 14 residues. Germline values: CDR1 SNHLY, CDR2 FYNNEI. The CDR3 here is CASKNQGPAYEQYF. The CDR3 bases are TGTGCCAGCAAGAACCAGGGCCCAGCCTACGAGCAGTACTTC.

This chain connects TRBV9 to TRBJ2-5; a possible D gene is TRBD2 (6 bases). The V end was cut by 1 base, the J end by 4 bases, with 17 bases between. The germline gives CDR1 SGDLS, CDR2 YYNGEE. CDR3 size: 16 residues. The CDR3 DNA sequence: TGTGCCAGCAGCGTATCACGCGGGATAGGGAGAGAGACCCAGTACTTC. This sequence encodes CASSVSRGIGRETQYF.

This clone has only a few counts. The rearrangement links TRBV11-3 to TRBJ2-1; weak D call: TRBD1 (6 bases). Trimming removed 5 bases from V and 2 bases from J, with 13 bases in between. CDR1 is SGHNT, CDR2 YENEEA, per germline. The CDR3 is 15 residues long. The CDR3 sequence is CASSPQGQTYNEQFF. The DNA for the CDR3 is TGTGCCAGCAGCCCTCAGGGGCAGACCTACAATGAGCAGTTCTTC.

This rearrangement joins TRBV6-5 to TRBJ1-1, with 7 bases that match TRBD1. The CDR3 has 14 amino acids. Germline CDR1 is MNHEY and CDR2 is SVGAGI. V was pared by 5 bases and J by 5 bases, with 8 bases of the junction left unmatched. The CDR3 bases are TGTGCCAGCAGTCCCCCGACAGGGAGGACTGAAGCTTTCTTT. Translated, it gives CASSPPTGRTEAFF.

This clone is a singleton in its sample. The chain carries TRBV5-1 and TRBJ2-1, with 8 bases fitting TRBD1. Germline assignment: CDR1 SGHRS and CDR2 YFSETQ. The CDR3 length is 17 residues. V was pared by 4 bases and J by 4 bases, with 13 bases of the junction left unmatched. CDR3 DNA sequence: TGCGCCAGCAGCAACTTGGAACGGGACAGGTTTTACAATGAGCAGTTCTTC. As protein: CASSNLERDRFYNEQFF. The whole variable domain, remainder taken from reference TRBV5-1 and TRBJ2-1, is KAGVTQTPRYLIKTRGQQVTLSCSPISGHRSVSWYQQTPGQGLQFLFEYFSETQRNKGNFPGRFSGRQFSNSRSEMNVSTLELGDSALYLCASSNLERDRFYNEQFFGPGTRLTVL.

As concerns this clone: Different DNA sequences within this sample yield the same CDR3. The V call is TRBV19, the J call TRBJ2-5, with 8 nucleotides matching TRBD1. Per the germline V gene, CDR1 is LNHDA and CDR2 is SQIVND (reference sequence). There are 14 residues in the CDR3. V gave up 3 bases and J gave up 2 bases; unmatched junction bases: 2. The CDR3 sequence: CASSIGTGQETQYF. CDR3 nucleotide sequence: TGTGCCAGTAGTATCGGGACAGGACAAGAGACCCAGTACTTC.

The chain joins TRBV7-9 to TRBJ2-1; TRBD2 agrees at 12 bases. Looked up from germline, CDR1 is SEHNR and CDR2 is FQNEAQ (reference sequence). The CDR3 is made up of 17 amino acids. J gave up 6 bases and V 5 bases, and 11 bases lay outside the gene matches. CDR3 amino acids: CASSPPYRLAGANEQFF. Written as DNA, the CDR3 is TGTGCCAGCAGCCCACCTTACCGACTAGCGGGAGCCAATGAGCAGTTCTTC.

The chain links TRBV19 to TRBJ2-7; 15 bases match TRBD2. CDR3 size: 23 residues. The germline gives CDR1 LNHDA, CDR2 SQIVND (reference sequence). The J segment lost 0 bases and the V segment lost 4 bases, leaving 22 bases of the junction unmatched. DNA for the CDR3: TGTGCCAGTAGTACAAGGAGAAGCCCCCCACCGGGACTAGCGGGAGGATACTCCTACGAGCAGTACTTC. It specifies CASSTRRSPPPGLAGGYSYEQYF.